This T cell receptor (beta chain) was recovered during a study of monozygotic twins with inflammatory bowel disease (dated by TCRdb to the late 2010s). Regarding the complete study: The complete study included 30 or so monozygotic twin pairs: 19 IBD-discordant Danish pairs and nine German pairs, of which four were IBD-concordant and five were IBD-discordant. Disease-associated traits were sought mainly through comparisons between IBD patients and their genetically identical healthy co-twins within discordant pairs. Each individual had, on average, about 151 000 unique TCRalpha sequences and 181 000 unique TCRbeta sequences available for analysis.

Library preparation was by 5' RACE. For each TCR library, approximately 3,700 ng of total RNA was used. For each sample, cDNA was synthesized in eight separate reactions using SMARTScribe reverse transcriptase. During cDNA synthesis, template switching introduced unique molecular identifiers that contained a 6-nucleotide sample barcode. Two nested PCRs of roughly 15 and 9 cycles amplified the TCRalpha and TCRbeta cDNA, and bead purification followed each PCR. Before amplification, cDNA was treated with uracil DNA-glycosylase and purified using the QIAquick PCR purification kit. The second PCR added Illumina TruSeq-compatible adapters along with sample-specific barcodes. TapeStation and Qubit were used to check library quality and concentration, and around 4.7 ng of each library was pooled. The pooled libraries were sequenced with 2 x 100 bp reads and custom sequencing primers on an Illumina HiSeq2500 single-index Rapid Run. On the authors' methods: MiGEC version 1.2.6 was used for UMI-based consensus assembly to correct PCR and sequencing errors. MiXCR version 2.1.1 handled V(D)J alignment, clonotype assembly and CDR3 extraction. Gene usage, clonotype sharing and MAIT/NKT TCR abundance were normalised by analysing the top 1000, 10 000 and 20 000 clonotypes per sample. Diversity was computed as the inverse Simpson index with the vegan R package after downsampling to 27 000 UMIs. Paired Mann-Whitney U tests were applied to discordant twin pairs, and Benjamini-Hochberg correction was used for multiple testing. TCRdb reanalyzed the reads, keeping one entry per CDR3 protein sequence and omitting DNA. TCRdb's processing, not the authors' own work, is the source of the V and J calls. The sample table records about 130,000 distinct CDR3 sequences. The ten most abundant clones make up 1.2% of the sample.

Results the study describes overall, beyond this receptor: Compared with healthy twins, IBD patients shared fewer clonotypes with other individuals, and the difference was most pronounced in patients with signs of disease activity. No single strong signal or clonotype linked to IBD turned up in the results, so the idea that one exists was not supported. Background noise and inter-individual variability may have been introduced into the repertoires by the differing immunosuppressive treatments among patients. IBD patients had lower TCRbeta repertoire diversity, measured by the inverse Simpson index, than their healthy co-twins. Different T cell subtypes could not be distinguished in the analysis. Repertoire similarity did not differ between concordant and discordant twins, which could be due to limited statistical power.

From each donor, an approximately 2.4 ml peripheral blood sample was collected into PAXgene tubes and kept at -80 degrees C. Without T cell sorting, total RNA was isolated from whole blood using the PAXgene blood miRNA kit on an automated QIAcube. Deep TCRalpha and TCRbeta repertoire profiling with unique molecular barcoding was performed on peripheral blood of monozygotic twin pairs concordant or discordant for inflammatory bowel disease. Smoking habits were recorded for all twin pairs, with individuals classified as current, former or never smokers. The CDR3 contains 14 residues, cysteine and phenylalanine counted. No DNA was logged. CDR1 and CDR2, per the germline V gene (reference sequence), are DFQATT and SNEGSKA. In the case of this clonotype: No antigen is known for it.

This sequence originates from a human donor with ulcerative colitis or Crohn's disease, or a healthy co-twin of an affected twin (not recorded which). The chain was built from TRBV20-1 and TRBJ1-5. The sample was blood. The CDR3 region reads CSARVEGINQPQHF.